Below, 16 T cell receptor beta chains from the same sample are listed, as sequenced in a study of shared clonotypes between healthy human individuals. Data came from immunoSEQ multiplex PCR; TCRdb stores just in-frame clones and leaves some out. The sample lists about a million clones; approximately 70% were seen once. The sequenced sample was memory CD4+ T cells sorted from blood. Subset defined: CD45RA-negative fraction. These receptors all stem from a man aged 18-30 years in good health.

The chain links TRBV11-3 to TRBJ2-3; 7 positions match TRBD2. The CDR3 sequence is 17 residues long. After removal of 5 bases from V and 0 bases from J, the junction contained 11 bases not matched to a gene. Per the germline V gene, CDR1 is SGHNT and CDR2 is YENEEA. CDR3 protein: CASSPLWGGVSTDTQYF. CDR3 DNA: TGTGCCAGCAGCCCCTTATGGGGGGGAGTTAGCACAGATACGCAGTATTTT. The full variable domain, with the rest looked up from reference TRBV11-3 and TRBJ2-3, is EAGVVQSPRYKIIEKKQPVAFWCNPISGHNTLYWYLQNLGQGPELLIRYENEEAVDDSQLPKDRFSAERLKGVDSTLKIQPAELGDSAVYLCASSPLWGGVSTDTQYFGPGTRLTVL.

The rearrangement joins TRBV5-1 to TRBJ2-1; D remains ambiguous. Germline V gene lookup returns CDR1 SGHRS and CDR2 YFSETQ. This CDR3 has 16 amino acids. Trimming shortened V by 2 bases and J by 0 bases, and 12 bases separated the two germline ends. This chain's CDR3 is CASSFQFGSSYNEQFF. The CDR3 DNA follows: TGCGCCAGCAGCTTCCAGTTCGGGTCCTCCTACAATGAGCAGTTCTTC.

This clone was seen many times. The CDR3 DNA sequence: TGTGCCAGCAGCGAGCAGGGGCGGCAGGGACAGCCCCAGCATTTT. Translated, it gives CASSEQGRQGQPQHF. V is TRBV6-4 and J is TRBJ1-5; D might be TRBD1 (6 bases). V lost 6 bases, J lost 7 bases, and 19 bases lay in between. Germline V gene sequence: CDR1 MRHNA, CDR2 SNTAGT. This CDR3 comprises 15 residues.

This clone was seen only a few times. The rearrangement uses TRBV7-8 and TRBJ2-1; 14 positions agree with TRBD2. The CDR3 length is 16 residues. CDR1 and CDR2 from the germline V gene are SGHVS and FQNEAQ. The V and J ends lost 4 bases and 7 bases, in that order; junction bases with no gene match: 6. CDR3 DNA sequence: TGTGCCAGCAGCTCCCTGACTAGCGGGGGGGCAAATGAGCAGTTCTTC. This codes for CASSSLTSGGANEQFF.

This sequence joins TRBV15 and TRBJ1-5; 7 bases map to TRBD1. Germline values: CDR1 LNHNV, CDR2 YYDKDF (reference sequence). J gave up 3 bases and V 5 bases, and 7 bases lay outside the gene matches. The CDR3 spans 15 residues. This chain's CDR3 is CATSLQGLNNQPQHF. CDR3 nucleotides: TGTGCCACCAGCTTACAGGGGCTAAACAATCAGCCCCAGCATTTT. The entire variable domain, with the rest obtained from reference TRBV15 and TRBJ1-5, is as follows: DAMVIQNPRYQVTQFGKPVTLSCSQTLNHNVMYWYQQKSSQAPKLLFHYYDKDFNNEADTPDNFQSRRPNTSFCFLDIRSPGLGDTAMYLCATSLQGLNNQPQHFGDGTRLSIL.

V usage is TRBV30 and J usage is TRBJ1-2, with no clear D. The ends were cut back, 3 bases at V and 5 bases at J, with 13 bases in the middle. This CDR3 contains 13 residues. Germline V CDR1 and CDR2: GTSNPN, SVGIG (reference sequence). The CDR3 DNA reads TGTGCCTGGAGGGCAGAAGTCCAATATGGCTACACCTTC. It translates to CAWRAEVQYGYTF.

Only one count was recorded for this clone. This CDR3 is CSARGGLYEQYF. The CDR3 DNA reads TGCAGCGCGCGGGGGGGCCTCTACGAGCAGTACTTC. The rearrangement uses TRBV29-1 and TRBJ2-7; the match to TRBD2 covers 9 bases. CDR1 is SQVTM and CDR2 is ANQGSEA in the germline V gene. With V trimmed by 7 bases and J by 3 bases, 4 bases remained unmatched. The CDR3 totals 12 residues.

This sequence joins TRBV7-9 and TRBJ2-3, with 10 bases aligning to TRBD2. V dropped 6 bases and J dropped 5; count of bases not matched to a gene: 8. CDR1 SEHNR and CDR2 FQNEAQ come from the germline V gene (reference sequence). The CDR3 has 15 amino acids. The CDR3 region is CASSVVAGGGDTQYF. The CDR3 coding sequence is TGTGCCAGCAGTGTTGTAGCGGGAGGAGGAGATACGCAGTATTTT.

The V gene is TRBV2, the J gene TRBJ1-2; tentative D call: TRBD1 (5 bases). The germline CDR1 and CDR2 sequences are SNHLY and FYNNEI. CDR3 size: 17 residues. Trimming removed 0 bases from V and 1 base from J, with 15 bases in between. The CDR3 DNA reads as TGTGCCAGCAGTGAAGCGAGGGGATTCACGGTTAACTATGGCTACACCTTC. This sequence encodes CASSEARGFTVNYGYTF.

This clone was observed a few times. The sample carries other DNA sequences with the same CDR3. The J gene is TRBJ1-1, the V gene TRBV6-5; D is ambiguous. Germline V CDR1 and CDR2: MNHEY, SVGAGI. CDR3 length: 12 residues. V lost 5 bases and J 5 bases, leaving 9 bases between the germline ends. The CDR3 bases are TGTGCCAGCAGTCTCTCTGGGACTGAAGCTTTCTTT. Its translation is CASSLSGTEAFF.

DNA for the CDR3: TGTGCCAGCACCGAGGGGCGGAATTACAATGAGCAGTTCTTC. It translates to CASTEGRNYNEQFF. The chain employs TRBV6-5 and TRBJ2-1; D is tentatively TRBD1 or TRBD2 (5 bases each). Germline values: CDR1 MNHEY, CDR2 SVGAGI. This CDR3 spans 14 amino acids. Trimming cost V 7 bases and J 4 bases, with 14 bases left between them.

This clone was seen just once. V is TRBV7-2 and J is TRBJ2-7; D gene unclear. The V end lost 3 bases, the J end lost 1 base, and 13 bases lay between the germline ends. CDR3 length: 15 residues. CDR1 is SGHTA, CDR2 FQGNSA, per germline. CDR3 sequence: CASSFRHLISYEQYF. The CDR3 DNA sequence: TGTGCCAGCAGCTTCAGACATCTTATATCCTACGAGCAGTACTTC.

The chain employs TRBV6-1 and TRBJ2-5; 13 positions match TRBD2. The J segment lost 4 bases and the V segment lost 8 bases, leaving 7 bases of the junction unmatched. Germline lookup yields CDR1 MNHNS and CDR2 SASEGT. This CDR3 comprises 15 residues. CDR3 sequence reads: CASYPLAGGRETQYF. In DNA form, the CDR3 reads TGTGCCAGCTACCCACTAGCGGGGGGGCGAGAGACCCAGTACTTC.

This clone was counted between two and nine times. The gene calls are TRBV27 and TRBJ1-6; 7 bases line up with TRBD1. After removal of 4 bases from V and 10 bases from J, the junction contained 10 bases not matched to a gene. The CDR3 runs to 15 residues. Germline CDR1 is MNHEY and CDR2 is SMNVEV (reference sequence). The CDR3 nucleotides are TGTGCCAGCAGTTCGACAGGGATCCTTGGATCACCCCTCCACTTT. Its translation: CASSSTGILGSPLHF.

The rearrangement links TRBV10-2 to TRBJ1-5; 7 bases line up with TRBD1. The germline CDR1 and CDR2 sequences are WSHSY and SAAADI. There are 18 residues in the CDR3. V gave up 3 bases and J gave up 2 bases; unmatched junction bases: 13. For the CDR3, the DNA is TGCGCCAGCAGTGATTTCACAGGGGTTGGAACGGGCAATCAGCCCCAGCATTTT. This translates into CASSDFTGVGTGNQPQHF.

In this sample, this clone turned up a few times. The chain links TRBV7-9 to TRBJ1-2; weak D call: TRBD1 (6 bases). The CDR3 has 16 amino acids. CDR1 SEHNR and CDR2 FQNEAQ come from the germline V gene (reference sequence). V lost 5 bases and J lost 11, with 27 bases in between. CDR3 bases: TGTGCCAGCAGCACCAAAAGGCAGGGGACGGGGCTCCCTTACACCTTC. It translates to CASSTKRQGTGLPYTF.